Each of the 12 T cell receptor beta chains below was sequenced from the same sample in a study of PD-1 blockade in classical Hodgkin lymphoma. Using immunoSEQ multiplex PCR, the repertoire was profiled, and TCRdb retains in-frame clones only, with some absent. Among roughly 56,000 clones listed, 87% were seen once. Time point described: cycle 4 day 1 (C4D1), after more than five weeks of nivolumab. Exposure to brentuximab vedotin varied, and each patient had relapsed following autologous stem cell transplantation. This sample comprised peripheral blood mononuclear cells (PBMCs), obtained before the fourth cycle of nivolumab. The origin of the receptors is a human donor with classical Hodgkin lymphoma.

V is TRBV5-1 and J is TRBJ2-2; 7 bases fit TRBD1. The CDR3 consists of 15 residues. The germline V gene encodes CDR1 SGHRS and CDR2 YFSETQ. J lost 2 bases, V lost 7 bases, and 8 bases had no gene match. CDR3 loop: CASARTGINTGELFF. Written as DNA, the CDR3 is TGCGCCAGCGCCAGGACAGGCATAAACACCGGGGAGCTGTTTTTT.

The genes are TRBV10-3 and TRBJ1-4; D perhaps matches TRBD1 (5 bases). V dropped 8 bases and J dropped 2 bases, with 12 bases sitting between them. The V gene's germline CDR1 is ENHRY and CDR2 SYGVKD. The CDR3 length is 14 residues. The CDR3: CAIWGGNTNEKLFF. Written as DNA, the CDR3 is TGTGCCATCTGGGGGGGTAACACTAATGAAAAACTGTTTTTT.

This chain uses TRBV30 with TRBJ1-4; D not certain. Trimming cost V 3 bases and J 0 bases, with 5 bases left between them. Looked up from germline, CDR1 is GTSNPN and CDR2 is SVGIG (reference sequence). The CDR3 covers 13 residues. The CDR3 DNA reads as TGTGCCTGGAGCCCTACAACTAATGAAAAACTGTTTTTT. It yields the protein CAWSPTTNEKLFF.

The V and J genes are TRBV5-1 and TRBJ2-1; D is perhaps TRBD2 (5 bases). The CDR3 runs 16 residues. CDR1 is SGHRS and CDR2 is YFSETQ in the germline V gene. Trimming cost V 2 bases and J 4 bases, with 16 bases left between them. The CDR3 region has the DNA TGCGCCAGCAGCTTCTTACTTCCTGGGGAGTACAATGAGCAGTTCTTC. The encoded protein is CASSFLLPGEYNEQFF.

The chain joins TRBV4-1 to TRBJ2-7; 9 nucleotides match TRBD2. The CDR3 sequence is 15 residues long. V was clipped by 4 bases and J by 5 bases; unmatched bases: 9. Germline CDR1 is MGHRA and CDR2 is YSYEKL. The CDR3 sequence: CASSRGGGAVHEQYF. In DNA form, the CDR3 reads TGCGCCAGCAGCCGCGGCGGGGGGGCCGTCCACGAGCAGTACTTC.

V gene TRBV4-2 combines with J gene TRBJ1-2; D not certain. CDR3 size: 14 residues. The germline CDR1 and CDR2 sequences are LGHNA and YNFKEQ. Trimming removed 1 base at V and 2 bases at J, with 8 bases between. The CDR3 DNA is TGTGCCAGCAGCCAAGTTAAGGAAAACTATGGCTACACCTTC. It codes for CASSQVKENYGYTF.

V gene TRBV5-1 combines with J gene TRBJ2-1, with a tentative D call TRBD2 (5 bases). Trimming took off 4 bases at V and 9 bases at J, with 11 bases between the two ends. CDR1 is SGHRS and CDR2 is YFSETQ in the germline V gene. This CDR3 contains 12 residues. The CDR3 sequence: CASSPSEGEQFF. The CDR3 bases are TGCGCCAGCAGCCCATCTGAGGGTGAGCAGTTCTTC.

The chain combines TRBV29-1 with TRBJ2-5, with a tentative D call TRBD1 (6 bases). The CDR3 runs 14 residues. Per germline, CDR1 SQVTM and CDR2 ANQGSEA. V dropped 7 bases and J dropped 4 bases, with 19 bases sitting between them. CDR3 in DNA: TGCAGCGGAATCCGGGCAGGGGCCGGAGAGACCCAGTACTTC. It codes for CSGIRAGAGETQYF.

In nucleotides, the CDR3 is TGTGCCAGCAGCAACCCGGAGGCGGGGACCTTTAACACTGAAGCTTTCTTT. The encoded protein is CASSNPEAGTFNTEAFF. The chain uses TRBV7-9 and TRBJ1-1, with a tentative D call TRBD1 (5 bases). The CDR3 extends over 17 amino acids. CDR1 and CDR2 from the germline V gene are SEHNR and FQNEAQ (reference sequence). Trimming removed 5 bases from V and 2 bases from J, with 21 bases in between.

The chain joins TRBV7-2 to TRBJ1-3; D gene ambiguous. From germline, CDR1 is SGHTA and CDR2 FQGNSA. CDR3 size: 16 residues. V was shortened by 3 bases and J by 0 bases, with 12 bases between the two germline ends. The CDR3 nucleotides read TGTGCCAGCAGCTTTGGCCGCCGCGTCTCTGGAAACACCATATATTTT. It codes for CASSFGRRVSGNTIYF.

This rearrangement joins TRBV7-3 to TRBJ2-2, with TRBD2 as a possible D gene (6 bases). From germline, CDR1 is SGHTA and CDR2 FQGTGA. Trimming removed 2 bases at V and 1 base at J, with 20 bases between. This CDR3 contains 19 residues. CDR3 sequence reads: CASSLSTNLDYRNTGELFF. Written as DNA, the CDR3 is TGTGCCAGCAGCTTATCGACCAATCTGGACTACCGGAACACCGGGGAGCTGTTTTTT. Full variable domain (outside the CDR3, taken from reference TRBV7-3 and TRBJ2-2): GAGVSQTPSNKVTEKGKYVELRCDPISGHTALYWYRQSLGQGPEFLIYFQGTGAADDSGLPNDRFFAVRPEGSVSTLKIQRTERGDSAVYLCASSLSTNLDYRNTGELFFGEGSRLTVL.

This sequence joins TRBV7-2 and TRBJ1-3; TRBD1 might be the D (5 bases). Per the germline V gene, CDR1 is SGHTA and CDR2 is FQGNSA. The CDR3 covers 17 residues. V lost 0 bases, J lost 7 bases, and 19 bases lay in between. For the CDR3, the DNA is TGTGCCAGCAGCTTAGCGGCGGGCCGGGGCGCAGGGAACACCATATATTTT. Protein product: CASSLAAGRGAGNTIYF.